This TCR beta chain appears in the sequencing data of a study of blood T cell repertoires in COVID-19. Between the trimmed V and J ends, which lost 5 bases and 0 bases, there was a span of 11 bases. Germline-derived CDR1 and CDR2 are SNHLY and FYNNEI. The CDR3 covers 14 residues. Only in-frame clones appear in the TCRdb table, and some are missing; sequencing was by immunoSEQ multiplex PCR. Here the sample spans about 120,000 clones, roughly 80% being singletons. This clonotype was obtained from a human donor in a cohort sampled during active COVID-19. Input material: peripheral blood. This chain joins TRBV2 and TRBJ2-7, with D possibly matching TRBD2 (5 bases). The CDR3 region is CASSFERSSYEQYF. The CDR3 DNA reads as TGTGCCAGCAGTTTTGAGCGGAGCTCCTACGAGCAGTACTTC.